The present TCR beta chain was sequenced within a study of read filtering for tumor transcriptome and immune sequencing. Turning to the study itself: Among patients, under 20 were male and approximately 15 female, aged roughly 45 to 90 (mean around 68).

General study findings and limits: Dropping single-read clonotypes raised IR-seq and RNA-seq shared-clonotype correlation.

In regard to this clonotype: What it recognizes is unknown.

The library was built from about 0.4 ug RNA with molecular barcoded adaptors for alpha/delta and beta/gamma chains. TCRdb reprocessed the reads with MiXCR, giving one entry per CDR3 protein. The table lists approximately 58,000 distinct CDR3 sequences, 20% to 25% of them singletons. Germline CDR1 KGHSH, CDR2 LQKENI. This CDR3 has 18 residues. The germline V and J ends were trimmed by 3 bases and 0 bases, with 20 bases remaining between them. The chain links TRBV18 to TRBJ1-1, with a tentative D call TRBD1 (5 bases). This TCR was sampled from a donor aged 40 or over with multiple myeloma. The sequenced sample was a population of CD138-negative cells sorted from bone marrow. This CDR3 is CASSPLGLGGSVNTEAFF. The DNA of the CDR3 is TGTGCCAGCTCACCCCTGGGGCTAGGTGGGTCAGTGAACACTGAAGCTTTCTTT.